This TCR beta chain originates from a study of control samples from healthy donors and cancer patients. Repertoires were generated with immunoSEQ multiplex PCR, while TCRdb's copy carries only in-frame clones and drops some. Here the sample spans 95,000 to 100,000 clones, approximately 78% being singletons. V was shortened by 0 bases and J by 2 bases, with 5 bases between the two germline ends. The CDR3 has 13 residues. CDR1 and CDR2 from the germline V gene are MNHEY and SVGEGT. This clone was seen a few times. The chain joins TRBV6-2 or TRBV6-3 to TRBJ2-7; D gene uncertain. The origin of this receptor is a man between 60 and 75 years old in good health. The specimen was blood. The CDR3, as DNA: TGTGCCAGCAGTTACTCAGATACCTACGAGCAGTACTTC. Amino acids: CASSYSDTYEQYF.